The rows below give T cell receptor beta chains drawn from one sample of a study of blood T cell repertoires in COVID-19. The table came from immunoSEQ multiplex PCR; TCRdb's copy has only in-frame clones and leaves some out. The table records 210,000 or so clones, roughly 85% of them present only once. Sequencing was carried out using PBMCs or T cells enriched from blood (not recorded which). The receptors were sampled from a woman between 50 and 59 years old who had been exposed to COVID-19. The CDR3 runs from the conserved cysteine through the conserved F or W. Fields, in order: clone size, J gene, V gene, D gene, CDR3 protein, CDR3 DNA. A D gene is named only where the DNA matches it firmly. Size is omitted from some rows. Given values are once, few, many or a class for expanded clones.

. TRBJ2-2 TRBV5-1 TRBD1 CASSLPGTGYAGELFF TGCGCCAGCAGCTTGCCCGGGACAGGGTACGCCGGGGAGCTGTTTTTT
. TRBJ2-1 TRBV5-1 . CASSLAGTGTTYNEQFF TGCGCCAGCAGCTTGGCCGGCACAGGCACAACCTACAATGAGCAGTTCTTC
. TRBJ2-5 TRBV11-2 . CASSPGIGGQETQYF TGTGCCAGCAGCCCCGGGATCGGAGGGCAAGAGACCCAGTACTTC
. TRBJ1-1 TRBV29-1 . CSVATGNTEAFF TGCAGCGTTGCGACAGGGAACACTGAAGCTTTCTTT
. TRBJ1-2 TRBV4-1 . CASSPVGGPNNYGYTF TGCGCCAGCAGCCCCGTGGGAGGGCCGAATAATTATGGCTACACCTTC
. TRBJ2-2 TRBV6-5 . CASRPGLNTGELFF TGTGCCAGCAGACCCGGACTAAACACCGGGGAGCTGTTTTTT
. TRBJ1-3 TRBV28 . CASSSYPGSGNTIYF TGTGCCAGCAGTTCCTATCCCGGCTCTGGAAACACCATATATTTT
. TRBJ1-1 TRBV11-2 . CASSSQGTLNTEAFF TGTGCCAGCAGCTCTCAAGGGACTCTGAACACTGAAGCTTTCTTT
. TRBJ2-1 TRBV28 . CASSFGSLYNEQFF TGTGCCAGCAGTTTCGGGAGTCTTTACAATGAGCAGTTCTTC
. TRBJ1-2 TRBV29-1 . CSAWIRGDGYTF TGCAGCGCCTGGATTAGGGGTGATGGCTACACCTTC
. TRBJ1-2 TRBV14 . CASSQDGGGYGYTF TGTGCCAGCAGCCAAGATGGGGGGGGCTATGGCTACACCTTC
. TRBJ1-1 TRBV5-1 . CASSLAGGLNTEAFF TGCGCCAGCAGCTTGGCGGGAGGATTGAACACTGAAGCTTTCTTT
. TRBJ2-2 TRBV19 . CASSSSLQTGELFF TGTGCCAGTAGTTCCTCGTTGCAGACCGGGGAGCTGTTTTTT
few TRBJ1-5 TRBV5-6 TRBD1 CASSYRGSGNQPQHF TGTGCCAGCAGCTACAGGGGCTCAGGCAATCAGCCCCAGCATTTT
once TRBJ2-7 TRBV19 . CASSIGGQLPSYEQYF TGTGCCAGTAGTATTGGCGGTCAGCTCCCATCCTACGAGCAGTACTTC
. TRBJ2-3 TRBV27 . CASSLRSMKDTQYF TGTGCCAGCAGCCTGCGTTCAATGAAAGATACGCAGTATTTT
once TRBJ1-6 TRBV11-2 . CASSLGWRLPPYNNSPLHF TGTGCCAGCAGCTTAGGCTGGAGGCTGCCCCCATATAATAATTCACCCCTCCACTTT
. TRBJ2-6 TRBV29-1 . CSAAGVSGANVLTF TGCAGCGCCGCAGGGGTATCTGGGGCCAACGTCCTGACTTTC
. TRBJ1-1 TRBV27 . CASSSIQGDNTEAFF TGTGCCAGCAGCTCTATCCAGGGCGATAACACTGAAGCTTTCTTT
. TRBJ1-2 TRBV27 . CASSLSSDGANYGYTF TGTGCCAGCAGTCTCTCCTCCGACGGAGCTAACTATGGCTACACCTTC
. TRBJ2-5 TRBV2 TRBD1 CASQGALETQYF TGTGCCTCACAGGGGGCTCTGGAGACCCAGTACTTC
. TRBJ2-1 TRBV24-1 TRBD1 CATSDPGQGLGDEQFF TGTGCCACCAGTGACCCGGGACAGGGTTTGGGAGATGAGCAGTTCTTC
. TRBJ2-6 TRBV19 . CASSISSGANVLTF TGTGCCAGTAGTATTAGCTCTGGGGCCAACGTCCTGACTTTC
. TRBJ1-6 TRBV30 TRBD1 CAWSVAPGTGSRSPLHF TGTGCCTGGAGTGTAGCGCCCGGGACAGGATCCCGTTCACCCCTCCACTTT
. TRBJ2-5 TRBV5-1 TRBD1 CASSWDRGQETQYF TGCGCCAGCAGCTGGGACAGGGGTCAAGAGACCCAGTACTTC
. TRBJ2-5 TRBV29-1 . CSVFDTYQETQYF TGCAGCGTTTTTGACACGTACCAAGAGACCCAGTACTTC
. TRBJ1-1 TRBV10-2 TRBD1 CASSAGTGVAFF TGCGCCAGCAGTGCCGGGACAGGTGTGGCTTTCTTT
once TRBJ2-7 TRBV5-1 . CASSLQAGEQYF TGCGCCAGCAGCTTGCAGGCGGGGGAGCAGTACTTC
. TRBJ2-3 TRBV4-1 TRBD1 CASSQEGWGQTDTQYF TGCGCCAGCAGCCAAGAAGGTTGGGGACAGACAGATACGCAGTATTTT